These 14 T cell receptor beta chains originate from one sample sequenced in a study of T cells in Graves' hyperthyroidism and ophthalmopathy. Template material for amplifying TCR beta CDR3 regions consisted of RNA transcripts. The TCR CDR3 first-round RT-PCR relied on the HTBI primer set. TCRdb itself ran the multiplex PCR reads through MiXCR, one entry per CDR3 protein. This sample has approximately 620,000 distinct CDR3 sequences, with 16% found just once. Sample: blood. These receptors originate from a woman in her forties with Graves' ophthalmopathy.

This sequence joins TRBV15 and TRBJ2-2; 7 nucleotides agree with TRBD1. Judging by the DNA end, TRBJ1-1 fits better; the J call may be wrong. This CDR3 has 13 residues. The germline gives CDR1 LNHNV, CDR2 YYDKDF (reference sequence). For the CDR3, the DNA is TGTGCCACCAGCGCCCGACAGGGAGGGGGAGCTTTCTTT. It translates to CATSARQGGGAFF.

The rearrangement links TRBV7-9 to TRBJ2-7; TRBD1 might be the D (7 bases). The CDR3 is 12 amino acids. CDR1 is SEHNR, CDR2 FQNEAQ, per germline (reference sequence). V was trimmed by 5 bases and J by 6 bases, leaving 11 bases between them. DNA for the CDR3: TGTGCCAGCAGCACGCAGGGGGGCGAGCAGTACTTC. As protein: CASSTQGGEQYF. Full variable domain (rest looked up from reference TRBV7-9 and TRBJ2-7): DTGVSQNPRHKITKRGQNVTFRCDPISEHNRLYWYRQTLGQGPEFLTYFQNEAQLEKSRLLSDRFSAERPKGSFSTLEIQRTEQGDSAMYLCASSTQGGEQYFGPGTRLTVT.

This clonotype has ten or more counts. This CDR3 reads CSARPDGLAGGYEQYF. CDR3 sequence (DNA): TGCAGTGCTAGACCGGATGGACTAGCGGGAGGTTACGAGCAGTACTTC. The genes are TRBV20-1 and TRBJ2-7; 14 nucleotides align to TRBD2. There are 16 residues in the CDR3. V trimming: 2 bases; J trimming: 4 bases; junction bases outside the gene matches: 7. CDR1 DFQATT and CDR2 SNEGSKA come from the germline V gene (reference sequence).

This clonotype was detected many times. The gene calls are TRBV20-1 and TRBJ2-1, with 12 bases aligning to TRBD2. V lost 1 base to trimming and J lost 4 bases; unmatched junction nucleotides: 5. The CDR3 is 16 amino acids. Germline lookup yields CDR1 DFQATT and CDR2 SNEGSKA (reference sequence). The CDR3, as DNA: TGCAGTGCTAGAGGACTAGCGGGGGCCTCATACAATGAGCAGTTCTTC. Amino acid sequence: CSARGLAGASYNEQFF.

This clonotype showed up many times. This chain connects TRBV11-2 to TRBJ1-5; D is undetermined. V was clipped by 3 bases and J by 1 base, with 10 bases between them. The CDR3 loop spans 15 amino acids. Looked up from germline, CDR1 is SGHAT and CDR2 is FQNNGV. The CDR3 region has the DNA TGTGCCAGCAGCTTTTGGTGGCTGAGCAATCAGCCCCAGCATTTT. Its translation is CASSFWWLSNQPQHF.

This clonotype has a handful of counts. The rearrangement joins TRBV18 to TRBJ2-5; 8 bases map to TRBD1. Germline CDR1 reads KGHSH; CDR2 reads LQKENI. The CDR3 is 13 amino acids. V gave up 6 bases and J gave up 10 bases; unmatched junction bases: 10. CDR3 loop: CASSPDRAYHQYF. Written as DNA, the CDR3 is TGTGCCAGCTCTCCGGACAGGGCGTACCACCAGTACTTC.

This clonotype was recorded many times. V gene TRBV30 combines with J gene TRBJ1-5; 7 nucleotides line up with TRBD1. Germline CDR1 is GTSNPN and CDR2 is SVGIG (reference sequence). V shed 4 bases and J 3 bases; nucleotides not matched to a gene: 3. The CDR3 length is 13 residues. The CDR3 region has the DNA TGTGCCTGGACAGGGGGACACAATCAGCCCCAGCATTTT. It codes for CAWTGGHNQPQHF.

This clonotype was counted many times. This sequence joins TRBV20-1 and TRBJ2-7; TRBD2 aligns across 7 bases. The germline CDR1 and CDR2 sequences are DFQATT and SNEGSKA (reference sequence). CDR3 size: 12 residues. For the CDR3, the DNA is TGCAGCACCACGGGGGGTCAGCACGAGCAGTACTTC. It yields the protein CSTTGGQHEQYF.

At least ten counts were recorded for this clonotype. The V call is TRBV11-2, the J call TRBJ1-1; weak D call: TRBD1 (5 bases). V lost 5 bases and J 4 bases, leaving 14 bases between the germline ends. CDR3 length equals 14 residues. Per the germline V gene, CDR1 is SGHAT and CDR2 is FQNNGV. DNA for the CDR3: TGTGCCAGCAGCCAAACAGGTTATAGCACTGAAGCTTTCTTT. This encodes CASSQTGYSTEAFF.

This clonotype came up a few times. The chain is built from TRBV7-9 and TRBJ2-4; D is uncertain. The CDR3 loop spans 13 amino acids. The germline CDR1 and CDR2 sequences are SEHNR and FQNEAQ (reference sequence). Trimming left V 1 base short and J 10 bases short, with 11 bases between. For the CDR3, the DNA is TGTGCCAGCAGCTTAGATTCCACGAGGATTCAGTACTTC. This sequence encodes CASSLDSTRIQYF.

This clonotype has a handful of counts. The J gene is TRBJ1-6, the V gene TRBV20-1; 7 bases line up with TRBD1. J was trimmed by 6 bases and V by 4 bases; bases with no gene match: 6. Germline loops: CDR1 DFQATT, CDR2 SNEGSKA (reference sequence). The CDR3 runs 14 residues. The CDR3 DNA is TGCAGTGCTAAAACGACAGGGTTTAATTCACCCCTCCACTTT. Amino acid sequence: CSAKTTGFNSPLHF.

This clonotype was observed many times. V is TRBV7-2 and J is TRBJ2-1, with a tentative D call TRBD2 (6 bases). V was pared by 7 bases and J by 0 bases, with 16 bases between. Germline-derived CDR1 and CDR2 are SGHTA and FQGNSA. This CDR3 has 16 residues. In DNA, the CDR3 is TGTGCCAGCACCTGGGAAGCGGGCCTCTCCTACAATGAGCAGTTCTTC. Encoded protein: CASTWEAGLSYNEQFF. The whole variable domain, filled in from reference TRBV7-2 and TRBJ2-1, reads GAGVSQSPSNKVTEKGKDVELRCDPISGHTALYWYRQSLGQGLEFLIYFQGNSAPDKSGLPSDRFSAERTGGSVSTLTIQRTQQEDSAVYLCASTWEAGLSYNEQFFGPGTRLTVL.

Ten or more counts support this clonotype. The chain's CDR3 is CSVESPQGASTEAFF. The CDR3 nucleotides are TGCAGCGTTGAATCCCCACAGGGGGCGAGCACTGAAGCTTTCTTT. The rearrangement links TRBV29-1 to TRBJ1-1; 9 nucleotides match TRBD1. V trimming: 2 bases; J trimming: 4 bases; junction bases outside the gene matches: 8. Germline CDR1 SQVTM, CDR2 ANQGSEA. This CDR3 contains 15 residues.

This clonotype was counted at least ten times. The CDR3 nucleotides are TGTGCCAGCAGCCAGTATCTTGGTGAGCAGTTCTTC. Translated, it gives CASSQYLGEQFF. The chain uses TRBV3-1 and TRBJ2-1; D gene unclear. V was trimmed by 3 bases and J by 9 bases, leaving 9 bases between them. Germline loops: CDR1 LGHDT, CDR2 YNNKEL (reference sequence). This CDR3 has 12 amino acids.